The sequence of this T cell receptor (beta chain) was determined in a study of T cells expressing NK-cell markers. This CDR3 is built from 15 residues. CDR1 DFQATT and CDR2 SNEGSKA come from the germline V gene (reference sequence). TCRdb re-called the 5' RACE reads; one entry per CDR3 protein, DNA not given. This sample contains under 500,000 distinct CDR3 sequences. Study-wide points: Whether expanded NKG2C+ T cell clones were HCMV-specific remained unclear. In a group of several donors, dominant NKG2C+ clonotypes represented about 1.0-7.5% of CD8+ T cells.

As for this clonotype: The antigen is undetermined.

The chain uses TRBV20-1 and TRBJ2-3. The clonotype was recovered from a woman aged 18 to 69 in good health. Sequenced sample: blood T cells: a sorted CD56 or NKG2C T cell subset, CD4+ or CD8+ T cells, or bulk PBMC T cells (not recorded which). The CDR3 is CSARSTSGFADTQYF.